This TCR beta chain comes out of a study of identical twins. This clonotype occurred a few times. Carrying unique molecular identifiers, the cDNA also gained a universal primer site through template switching. Each CDR3 protein gets one entry after TCRdb re-called the 5' RACE reads with MiXCR. The data hold more than 400,000 distinct CDR3 sequences, with approximately 16% observed a single time. With 2 bases removed from V and 4 bases from J, the gap between germline ends came to 12 bases. Germline loops: CDR1 SGHRS, CDR2 YFSETQ. CDR3 length equals 15 residues. This sample was also put to use in a study of yellow fever vaccine responses in identical twins.

Material: CD4+ T cells sorted from blood. The TCR sequence derives from a woman aged 18-29 years in good health. This rearrangement joins TRBV5-1 to TRBJ2-2, with D possibly matching TRBD1 (6 bases). CDR3 amino acids: CASSFERGSTGELFF. The DNA of the CDR3 is TGCGCCAGCAGCTTTGAAAGGGGGTCCACCGGGGAGCTGTTTTTT.